A single sample gave rise to the 30 T cell receptor beta chains below, sequenced in a study of shared clonotypes between healthy human individuals. The table came from immunoSEQ multiplex PCR; TCRdb's copy has only in-frame clones and leaves some out. The data hold over a million clones, with 78% observed a single time. Sequenced sample: memory CD4+ T cells from PBMCs. The subset here: CD45RA-negative fraction. The source is a man aged 18 to 29 in good health. Some clones in this sample may be carry-over from other donors' samples.

The chain links TRBV2 to TRBJ2-7; 7 bases are shared with TRBD1. The CDR3 length is 12 residues. Germline trimming cut 3 bases from V and 6 bases from J; bases unmatched to any gene: 2. Germline CDR1 and CDR2: SNHLY and FYNNEI. The CDR3 reads CASSEGQTEQYF. The CDR3 DNA sequence: TGTGCCAGCAGTGAGGGACAGACCGAGCAGTACTTC.

This clone is a singleton in its sample. This sequence may be a read error, since a much larger clone differs from it by one base. This chain links TRBV6-5 with TRBJ2-7, with D perhaps TRBD2 (6 bases). Germline CDR1 is MNHEY and CDR2 is SVGAGI. This CDR3 is built from 14 residues. Written as DNA, the CDR3 is TGCGCCAGCAGTGGGGCTAGCGCAAACTACGAGCAGTACTTC. It yields the protein CASSGASANYEQYF.

This chain links TRBV6-6 with TRBJ2-7; possibly TRBD1 or TRBD2 for D (5 bases each). The CDR3 sequence is 14 residues long. V lost 5 bases, J lost 3 bases, and 14 bases lay in between. In germline, CDR1 is MNHNY, CDR2 SVGAGI (reference sequence). The DNA of the CDR3 is TGTGCCAGCAGTCCGCAGTCGGGACGCTACGAGCAGTACTTC. Translating it yields CASSPQSGRYEQYF.

The chain joins TRBV18 to TRBJ2-7; D might be TRBD2 (6 bases). The CDR3 contains 14 residues. V was cut by 3 bases and J by 3 bases, with 12 bases left in between. Germline V gene lookup returns CDR1 KGHSH and CDR2 LQKENI. The chain's CDR3 is CASSPPTRGYEQYF. For the CDR3, the DNA is TGTGCCAGCTCACCTCCGACTAGGGGCTACGAGCAGTACTTC.

J is TRBJ2-2 and V is TRBV6-1; unclear D gene. This CDR3 spans 14 amino acids. The V and J ends lost 6 bases and 1 base respectively, with 9 bases between them. The germline CDR1 and CDR2 sequences are MNHNS and SASEGT. The DNA of the CDR3 is TGTGCCAGCAGGTTGATACAGAACACCGGGGAGCTGTTTTTT. It encodes CASRLIQNTGELFF.

The chain carries TRBV7-7 and TRBJ1-1, with a possible D match to TRBD1 (6 bases). The germline V gene has CDR1 SSHAT and CDR2 FNYEAQ (reference sequence). The CDR3 loop spans 15 amino acids. With 2 bases removed from V and 1 base from J, the gap between germline ends came to 11 bases. This CDR3 reads CASSLYQGPNTEAFF. As DNA, the CDR3 is TGTGCCAGCAGCTTATATCAGGGGCCGAACACTGAAGCTTTCTTT.

This rearrangement joins TRBV28 to TRBJ1-2, with 8 bases matching TRBD1. The germline CDR1 and CDR2 sequences are MDHEN and SYDVKM. The CDR3 contains 11 residues. Germline trimming cut 5 bases from V and 7 bases from J; bases unmatched to any gene: 0. CDR3 DNA sequence: TGTGCCAGCAGTGGACAGGGTGGCTACACCTTC. It yields the protein CASSGQGGYTF.

This rearrangement joins TRBV5-1 to TRBJ2-5; tentatively, D is TRBD1 (6 bases). This CDR3 is 15 amino acids long. Germline values: CDR1 SGHRS, CDR2 YFSETQ. Between the trimmed V and J ends, which lost 1 base and 4 bases, there was a span of 14 bases. CDR3 bases: TGCGCCAGCAGCTTGATTGGGACATCTGGAGAGACCCAGTACTTC. Translated, it gives CASSLIGTSGETQYF.

This chain joins TRBV30 and TRBJ1-4, with 8 bases identical to TRBD1. The CDR3 is 15 amino acids. The germline V gene encodes CDR1 GTSNPN and CDR2 SVGIG (reference sequence). V shed 4 bases and J 4 bases; nucleotides not matched to a gene: 8. Written as DNA, the CDR3 is TGTGCCTGGACTCCAACAGGGGGTCTTAATGAAAAACTGTTTTTT. This codes for CAWTPTGGLNEKLFF.

This sequence joins TRBV6-6 and TRBJ1-2; D not certain. The germline V and J ends were trimmed by 2 bases and 2 bases, with 9 bases remaining between them. The CDR3 loop spans 14 amino acids. Germline lookup yields CDR1 MNHNY and CDR2 SVGAGI (reference sequence). CDR3 DNA sequence: TGTGCCAGCAGTTACGACGGGCCGAACTATGGCTACACCTTC. Amino acid sequence: CASSYDGPNYGYTF.

This rearrangement joins TRBV7-2 to TRBJ2-1, with D unclear. Germline loops: CDR1 SGHTA, CDR2 FQGNSA. V lost 5 bases and J lost 0, with 14 bases in between. The CDR3 extends over 16 amino acids. This CDR3 reads CASSPSAATSYNEQFF. The CDR3 DNA reads TGTGCCAGCAGCCCGTCGGCGGCTACCTCCTACAATGAGCAGTTCTTC.

V gene TRBV2 combines with J gene TRBJ2-5; 11 bases match TRBD2. From germline, CDR1 is SNHLY and CDR2 FYNNEI. This CDR3 is built from 15 residues. Unmatched junction bases numbered 8, after V lost 7 bases and J lost 4 bases. The CDR3 region is CASTPILAGAETQYF. CDR3 sequence (DNA): TGTGCCAGCACCCCTATACTAGCGGGAGCAGAGACCCAGTACTTC. The entire variable domain, with the rest obtained from reference TRBV2 and TRBJ2-5, is as follows: EPEVTQTPSHQVTQMGQEVILRCVPISNHLYFYWYRQILGQKVEFLVSFYNNEISEKSEIFDDQFSVERPDGSNFTLKIRSTKLEDSAMYFCASTPILAGAETQYFGPGTRLLVL.

The chain has TRBV5-4 and TRBJ2-2; 9 bases align to TRBD1. The length of the CDR3 is 17 residues. The germline V gene encodes CDR1 SGHNT and CDR2 YYREEE (reference sequence). J gave up 5 bases and V 4 bases, and 12 bases lay outside the gene matches. CDR3 residues: CASSLDPQGASTGELFF. In nucleotides, the CDR3 is TGTGCCAGCAGCCTGGATCCACAGGGGGCATCAACCGGGGAGCTGTTTTTT.

This rearrangement joins TRBV27 to TRBJ2-3, with D unclear. Looked up from germline, CDR1 is MNHEY and CDR2 is SMNVEV (reference sequence). Trimming cost V 3 bases and J 6 bases, with 4 bases left between them. There are 11 residues in the CDR3. The CDR3 DNA sequence: TGTGCCAGCAGTTTTTACGATACGCAGTATTTT. Protein: CASSFYDTQYF.

This clone turned up a few times. J is TRBJ2-7 and V is TRBV2; the D gene is possibly TRBD2 (6 bases). The CDR3 loop spans 16 amino acids. Germline CDR1 is SNHLY and CDR2 is FYNNEI. The V end lost 3 bases, the J end lost 3 bases, and 18 bases lay between the germline ends. The CDR3 DNA reads TGTGCCAGCAGTGATTGGGACTCCCGTTCGGTCTACGAGCAGTACTTC. Translated: CASSDWDSRSVYEQYF.

This chain links TRBV10-3 with TRBJ2-5; maybe TRBD2 (6 bases). This CDR3 comprises 14 residues. The V end lost 3 bases, the J end lost 4 bases, and 12 bases lay between the germline ends. Per germline, CDR1 ENHRY and CDR2 SYGVKD. The CDR3 nucleotides are TGTGCCATCAGTGACGTATTGGGAGGAGAGACCCAGTACTTC. This translates into CAISDVLGGETQYF.

The chain links TRBV27 to TRBJ2-1; no reliable D call. CDR1 is MNHEY, CDR2 SMNVEV, per germline (reference sequence). This CDR3 contains 16 residues. V was pared by 0 bases and J by 7 bases, with 16 bases between. This CDR3 is CASSLSRANGFNEQFF. CDR3 coding DNA: TGTGCCAGCAGTTTATCTAGGGCCAATGGATTTAATGAGCAGTTCTTC.

This sequence joins TRBV30 and TRBJ2-1, with D perhaps matching TRBD1 (6 bases). The CDR3 spans 16 residues. The V gene lost 4 bases and the J gene lost 4 bases, with 20 bases spanning the gap. The germline V gene has CDR1 GTSNPN and CDR2 SVGIG (reference sequence). In DNA, the CDR3 is TGTGCCTGGACCCTCCCCCGGGGACACAGTTACAATGAGCAGTTCTTC. Amino acids: CAWTLPRGHSYNEQFF.

CDR3 in DNA: TGTGCCAGCAGTGACGGGACTACAACCTACGAGCAGTACTTC. It is translated as CASSDGTTTYEQYF. The V and J genes are TRBV6-6 and TRBJ2-7, with TRBD2 matching over 7 bases. After removal of 5 bases from V and 2 bases from J, the junction contained 6 bases not matched to a gene. The CDR3 loop spans 14 amino acids. CDR1 and CDR2 from the germline V gene are MNHNY and SVGAGI (reference sequence).

The chain has TRBV6-6 and TRBJ2-7; TRBD1 might be the D (6 bases). Germline assignment: CDR1 MNHNY and CDR2 SVGAGI (reference sequence). The V end was cut by 4 bases, the J end by 9 bases, with 16 bases between. The CDR3 sequence is 13 residues long. The CDR3 reads CASSFTTGAAQYF. CDR3 nucleotides: TGTGCCAGCAGTTTTACGACAGGTGCTGCGCAGTACTTC.

The V call is TRBV7-2, the J call TRBJ1-3, with D possibly TRBD1 on 6 matching bases. Deletions cut 5 bases from V and 3 bases from J, with 14 bases between. Germline V gives CDR1 SGHTA, CDR2 FQGNSA. The CDR3 sequence is 15 residues long. The CDR3 spells CASSLEGGVGNTIYF. For the CDR3, the DNA is TGTGCCAGCAGCCTCGAGGGGGGTGTTGGAAACACCATATATTTT.

V and J are TRBV5-4 and TRBJ2-2, with D maybe TRBD2 (7 bases). Between the trimmed V and J ends, which lost 7 bases and 5 bases, there was a span of 15 bases. The CDR3 is 14 residues long. Germline lookup yields CDR1 SGHNT and CDR2 YYREEE (reference sequence). DNA for the CDR3: TGTGCCAGCCAGCGGGACACGGGGACCGGGGAGCTGTTTTTT. It yields the protein CASQRDTGTGELFF.

The DNA of the CDR3 is TGTGCCACCAGCAGAGAGGCGGTCCGATCATACGAGCAGTACTTC. Its protein is CATSREAVRSYEQYF. The chain combines TRBV15 with TRBJ2-7; D is unclear. Germline CDR1 and CDR2: LNHNV and YYDKDF (reference sequence). The CDR3 is 15 amino acids. The V gene lost 0 bases and the J gene lost 4 bases, with 13 bases spanning the gap.

This chain connects TRBV7-6 to TRBJ2-5; D may be TRBD1 or TRBD2 (5 bases each). CDR3 length equals 17 residues. The V gene's germline CDR1 is SGHVS and CDR2 FNYEAQ. The ends were cut back, 1 base at V and 0 bases at J, with 15 bases in the middle. The CDR3 reads CASSLGRGTGYQETQYF. The DNA of the CDR3 is TGTGCCAGCAGCTTAGGAAGAGGGACGGGGTACCAAGAGACCCAGTACTTC.

The V and J genes are TRBV27 and TRBJ2-1; maybe TRBD2 (5 bases). The V gene lost 6 bases and the J gene lost 6 bases, with 15 bases spanning the gap. Germline V CDR1 and CDR2: MNHEY, SMNVEV (reference sequence). CDR3 size: 14 residues. The CDR3 region has the DNA TGTGCCAGCAGAAAATCAGCAGGAGGCAATGAGCAGTTCTTC. Protein: CASRKSAGGNEQFF.

The chain uses TRBV6-1 and TRBJ2-7; D assignment may be TRBD1 or TRBD2 (7 bases each). The CDR3 is made up of 13 amino acids. The V gene's germline CDR1 is MNHNS and CDR2 SASEGT. V was cut by 10 bases and J by 6 bases, with 19 bases left in between. The CDR3 region has the DNA TGTGCCACCTCCTGGGAGGGGGCATTCGAGCAGTACTTC. It specifies CATSWEGAFEQYF.

This clone has at least ten counts. The chain has TRBV2 and TRBJ1-5; D possibly corresponds to TRBD1 (5 bases). Deletions cut 7 bases from V and 6 bases from J, with 16 bases between. The germline gives CDR1 SNHLY, CDR2 FYNNEI. The CDR3 runs 14 residues. The CDR3 DNA sequence: TGTGCCAGCACCATTATACAGGCAGGTCAGCCCCAGCATTTT. As protein: CASTIIQAGQPQHF.

This rearrangement joins TRBV6-6 to TRBJ1-4, with TRBD1 as a possible D gene (6 bases). The V and J ends lost 2 bases and 4 bases respectively, with 11 bases between them. CDR1 is MNHNY, CDR2 SVGAGI, per germline (reference sequence). The CDR3 is 15 amino acids. CDR3 nucleotide sequence: TGTGCCAGCAGTTACGGGCAGGGGTTTAATGAAAAACTGTTTTTT. It codes for CASSYGQGFNEKLFF.

This clone was detected once. The sample contains more than one DNA sequence encoding this CDR3. In DNA form, the CDR3 reads TGCGCCAGCAGCTTCGGACAGGGTGTCACAGATACGCAGTATTTT. It specifies CASSFGQGVTDTQYF. The chain recombines TRBV5-1 with TRBJ2-3; 8 positions agree with TRBD1. The germline gives CDR1 SGHRS, CDR2 YFSETQ. CDR3 length equals 15 residues. The junction had 4 bases not matched to a gene; V was cut back by 2 bases and J by 2 bases.

V gene TRBV7-9 combines with J gene TRBJ2-2; TRBD2 matches 8 bases. This CDR3 is built from 16 residues. The ends lost 3 bases at V and 5 bases at J; junction bases unmatched: 8. Per the germline V gene, CDR1 is SEHNR and CDR2 is FQNEAQ (reference sequence). The CDR3 bases are TGTGCCAGCAGCTTCCGGGAGGGGAGGAGGACCGGGGAGCTGTTTTTT. Encoded protein: CASSFREGRRTGELFF.